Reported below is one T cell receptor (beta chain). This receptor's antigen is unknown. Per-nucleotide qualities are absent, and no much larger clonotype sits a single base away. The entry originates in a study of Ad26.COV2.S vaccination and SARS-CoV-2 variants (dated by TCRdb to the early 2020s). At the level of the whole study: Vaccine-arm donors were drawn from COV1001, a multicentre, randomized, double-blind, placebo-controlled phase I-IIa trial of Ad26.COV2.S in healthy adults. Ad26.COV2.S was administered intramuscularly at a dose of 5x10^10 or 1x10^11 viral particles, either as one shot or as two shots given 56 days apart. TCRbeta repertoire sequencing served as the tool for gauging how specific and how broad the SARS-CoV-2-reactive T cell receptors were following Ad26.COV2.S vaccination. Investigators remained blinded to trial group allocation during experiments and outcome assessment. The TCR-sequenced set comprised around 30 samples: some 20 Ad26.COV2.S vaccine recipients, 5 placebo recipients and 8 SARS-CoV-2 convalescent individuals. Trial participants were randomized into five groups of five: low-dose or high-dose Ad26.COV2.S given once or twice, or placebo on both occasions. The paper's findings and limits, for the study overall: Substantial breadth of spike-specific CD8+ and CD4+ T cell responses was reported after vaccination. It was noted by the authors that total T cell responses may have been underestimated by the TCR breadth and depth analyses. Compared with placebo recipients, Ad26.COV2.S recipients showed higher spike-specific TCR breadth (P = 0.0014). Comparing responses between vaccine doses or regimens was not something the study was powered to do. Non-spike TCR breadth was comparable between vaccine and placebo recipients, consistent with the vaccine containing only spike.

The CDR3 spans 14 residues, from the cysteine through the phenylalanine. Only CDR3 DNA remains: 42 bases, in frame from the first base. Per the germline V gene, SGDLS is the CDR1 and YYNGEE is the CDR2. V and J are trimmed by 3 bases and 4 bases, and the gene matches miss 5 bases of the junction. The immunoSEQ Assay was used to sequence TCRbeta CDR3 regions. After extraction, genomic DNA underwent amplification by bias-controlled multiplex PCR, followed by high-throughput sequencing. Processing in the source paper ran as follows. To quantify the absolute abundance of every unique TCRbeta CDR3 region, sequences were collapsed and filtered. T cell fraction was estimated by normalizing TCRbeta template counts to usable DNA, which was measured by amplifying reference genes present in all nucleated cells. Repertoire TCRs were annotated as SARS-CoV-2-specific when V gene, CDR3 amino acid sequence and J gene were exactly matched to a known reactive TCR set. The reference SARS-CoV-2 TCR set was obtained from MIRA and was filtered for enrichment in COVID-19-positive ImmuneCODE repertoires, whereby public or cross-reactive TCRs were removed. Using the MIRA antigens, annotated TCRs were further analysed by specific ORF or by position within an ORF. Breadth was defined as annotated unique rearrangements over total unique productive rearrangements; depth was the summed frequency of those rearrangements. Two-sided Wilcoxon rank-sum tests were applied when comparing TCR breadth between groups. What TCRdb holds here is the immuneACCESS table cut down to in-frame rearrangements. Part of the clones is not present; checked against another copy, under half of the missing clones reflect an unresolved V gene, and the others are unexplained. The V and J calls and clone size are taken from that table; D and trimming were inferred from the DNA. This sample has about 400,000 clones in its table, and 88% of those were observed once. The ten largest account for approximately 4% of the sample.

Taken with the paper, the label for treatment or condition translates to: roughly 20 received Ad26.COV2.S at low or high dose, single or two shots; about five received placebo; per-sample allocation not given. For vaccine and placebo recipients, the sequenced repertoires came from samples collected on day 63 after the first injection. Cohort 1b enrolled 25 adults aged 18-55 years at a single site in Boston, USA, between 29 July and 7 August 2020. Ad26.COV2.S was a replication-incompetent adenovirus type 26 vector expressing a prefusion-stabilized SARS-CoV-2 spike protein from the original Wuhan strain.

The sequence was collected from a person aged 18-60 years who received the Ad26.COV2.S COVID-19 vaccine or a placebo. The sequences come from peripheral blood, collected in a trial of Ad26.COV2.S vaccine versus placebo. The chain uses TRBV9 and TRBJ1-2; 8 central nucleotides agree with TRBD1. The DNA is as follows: TGTGCCAGCAGCGAGGGCAGGGGGCTCTATGGCTACACCTTC. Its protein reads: CASSEGRGLYGYTF.